The following is a T cell receptor beta chain sequence with its context. What it binds is not known. V lost 2 bases and J 4 bases, leaving 14 bases between the germline ends. Germline V lookup: CDR1 SNHLY, CDR2 FYNNEI. The CDR3 has 15 residues. The source of the sample is a study of Graves' ophthalmopathy and Graves' hyperthyroidism. Findings of the study overall: An 81.08% specificity and approximately 88% sensitivity were achieved by a 13-signature model that separated ophthalmopathy from stable hyperthyroidism. In predicting ophthalmopathy progression, the model reached approximately 70% sensitivity and 72% to 80% specificity.

Amplified material comprised TCR beta CDR3 regions derived from RNA transcripts. Amplification began with first-round RT-PCR using HTBI primers, then second-round multiplex PCR was performed. TCRdb reprocessed the multiplex PCR reads via MiXCR and lists one record per CDR3 protein. The profile shows roughly 50,000 distinct CDR3 sequences, roughly half of them singletons. Clinical symptoms, serum thyroxine, TRAb, thyroid ultrasound and orbital computed tomography formed the basis of diagnosis. The origin of this receptor is an adult woman with Graves' ophthalmopathy. The chain combines TRBV2 with TRBJ1-1; D is possibly TRBD1 (5 bases). The sample was peripheral blood. The CDR3 here is CASSEREGRGTEAFF. The DNA of the CDR3 is TGTGCCAGCAGTGAAAGGGAGGGGCGAGGCACTGAAGCTTTCTTT.